Following are 6 T cell receptor beta chains from one sample sequenced in a study of shared clonotypes between healthy human individuals (dated by TCRdb to 2018 to 2021). Library preparation was by the immunoSEQ multiplex PCR assay. The table comes from immuneACCESS by way of TCRdb, which keeps in-frame sequences with V and J called. Part of the clones is missing from these tables; in studies checked, under half for an unresolved V gene and the rest for unknown reasons. Within this sample are some 1,400,000 clones, with approximately 97% of them counted one time only. Approximately 1.2% of the sample goes to the ten largest clones. Specimen: naive CD4+ T cells sorted from blood. The cell subset or site label, as the study defines it: CD45RA+ positively selected. The receptors shown here come from a man aged 25-40 years in good health.

The chain joins TRBV28 to TRBJ2-7, with 8 bases lining up with TRBD1. CDR3 length: 14 amino acids. Germline-derived CDR1 and CDR2 are MDHEN and SYDVKM. J lost 1 base, V lost 6 bases, and 5 bases had no gene match. In nucleotides, the CDR3 is TGTGCCAGCAGACTACAGGGGGGATCCTACGAGCAGTACTTC. It specifies CASRLQGGSYEQYF.

The gene calls are TRBV10-3 and TRBJ2-1, with 13 bases aligning to TRBD2. This CDR3 comprises 15 residues. Trimming at V came to 4 bases and at J to 4 bases, leaving 1 base not matched to a gene. Germline CDR1 ENHRY, CDR2 SYGVKD. This CDR3 is CAISGTSGSYNEQFF. The DNA for the CDR3 is TGTGCCATCAGTGGGACTAGCGGGAGTTACAATGAGCAGTTCTTC.

This chain links TRBV9 with TRBJ2-7, with 9 positions matching TRBD2. Germline CDR1 SGDLS, CDR2 YYNGEE. Losses at the gene ends were 4 bases for V and 0 bases for J; bases not matched to a gene: 14. The CDR3 spans 18 residues. Written as DNA, the CDR3 is TGTGCCAGCAGCCAGAATGGATTTAGCGGGGGAGACTCCTACGAGCAGTACTTC. Translating gives CASSQNGFSGGDSYEQYF.

This chain uses TRBV6-6 with TRBJ1-2, with 9 positions matching TRBD1. The V gene end was trimmed by 6 bases and the J gene end by 6 bases; junction bases not matched to a gene: 11. This CDR3 has 15 amino acids. From germline, CDR1 is MNHNY and CDR2 SVGAGI (reference sequence). The DNA of the CDR3 is TGTGCCAGCAGCCCCCCCGGACAGGGGCGTGATGGCTACACCTTC. It yields the protein CASSPPGQGRDGYTF.

The rearrangement joins TRBV6-1 to TRBJ2-1, with 7 positions matching TRBD2. Germline assignment: CDR1 MNHNS and CDR2 SASEGT. The length of the CDR3 is 16 residues. With V trimmed by 2 bases and J by 4 bases, 8 bases remained unmatched. CDR3 DNA: TGTGCCAGCAGTGAACTTGGCGGGAGCGGTTACAATGAGCAGTTCTTC. Its translation: CASSELGGSGYNEQFF.

The count of this clone is one. The J gene is TRBJ2-3, the V gene TRBV6-6; 7 bases are shared with TRBD1. CDR1 is MNHNY and CDR2 is SVGAGI in the germline V gene (reference sequence). Trimming removed 9 bases from V and 0 bases from J; junction bases left unmatched: 9. This CDR3 contains 15 residues. The CDR3: CASHRTGLSTDTQYF. The CDR3 DNA reads as TGTGCCAGTCACCGGACAGGCCTCAGCACAGATACGCAGTATTTT.